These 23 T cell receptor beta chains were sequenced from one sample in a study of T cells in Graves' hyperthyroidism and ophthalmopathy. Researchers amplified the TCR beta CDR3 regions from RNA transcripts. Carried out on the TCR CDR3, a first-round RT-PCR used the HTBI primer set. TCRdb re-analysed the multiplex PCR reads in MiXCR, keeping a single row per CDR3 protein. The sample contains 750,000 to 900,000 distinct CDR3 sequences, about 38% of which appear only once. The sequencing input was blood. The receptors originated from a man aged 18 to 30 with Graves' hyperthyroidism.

The CDR3 DNA reads as TGTGCCAGCAGCTCTTCGGGGGGCTCCCTGGGCGAGCAGTACTTC. As protein: CASSSSGGSLGEQYF. V and J are TRBV7-8 and TRBJ2-7; D might be TRBD2 (7 bases). V was trimmed by 4 bases and J by 6 bases, leaving 19 bases between them. The CDR3 has 15 amino acids. CDR1 is SGHVS and CDR2 is FQNEAQ in the germline V gene.

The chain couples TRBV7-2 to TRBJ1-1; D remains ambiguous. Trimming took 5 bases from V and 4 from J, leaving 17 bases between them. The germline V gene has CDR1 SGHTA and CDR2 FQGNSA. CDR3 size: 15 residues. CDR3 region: CASSPRSPLFTEAFF. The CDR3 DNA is TGTGCCAGCAGCCCCCGTTCTCCCCTGTTCACTGAAGCTTTCTTT.

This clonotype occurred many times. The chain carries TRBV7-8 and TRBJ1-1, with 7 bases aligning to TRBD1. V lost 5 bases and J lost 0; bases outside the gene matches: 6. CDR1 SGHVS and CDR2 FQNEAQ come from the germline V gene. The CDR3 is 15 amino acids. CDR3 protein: CASSGQAFMNTEAFF. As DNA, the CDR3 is TGTGCCAGCAGCGGACAGGCGTTCATGAACACTGAAGCTTTCTTT.

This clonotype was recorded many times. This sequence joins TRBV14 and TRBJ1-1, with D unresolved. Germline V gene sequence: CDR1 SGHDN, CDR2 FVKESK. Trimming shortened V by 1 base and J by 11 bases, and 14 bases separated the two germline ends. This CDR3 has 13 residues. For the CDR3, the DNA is TGTGCCAGCAGCCAAGTCAGTACCTCTGGGGCTTTCTTT. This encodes CASSQVSTSGAFF.

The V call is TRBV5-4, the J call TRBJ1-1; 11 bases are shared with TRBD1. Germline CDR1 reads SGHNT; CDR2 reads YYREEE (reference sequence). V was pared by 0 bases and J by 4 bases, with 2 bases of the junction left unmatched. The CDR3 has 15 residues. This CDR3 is CASSLGGTGGTEAFF. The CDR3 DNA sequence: TGTGCCAGCAGCTTGGGCGGGACAGGGGGCACTGAAGCTTTCTTT.

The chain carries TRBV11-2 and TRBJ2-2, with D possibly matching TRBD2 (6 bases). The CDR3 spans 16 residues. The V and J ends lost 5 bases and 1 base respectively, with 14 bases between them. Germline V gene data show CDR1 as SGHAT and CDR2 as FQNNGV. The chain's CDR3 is CASSPGLPMNTGELFF. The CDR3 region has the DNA TGTGCCAGCAGCCCGGGACTCCCGATGAACACCGGGGAGCTGTTTTTT.

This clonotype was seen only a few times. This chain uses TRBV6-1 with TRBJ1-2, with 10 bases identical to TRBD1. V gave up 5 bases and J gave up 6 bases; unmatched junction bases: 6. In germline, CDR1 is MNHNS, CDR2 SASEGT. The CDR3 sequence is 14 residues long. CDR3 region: CASSQTGGTDGYTF. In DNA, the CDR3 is TGTGCCAGCAGTCAGACAGGGGGCACCGATGGCTACACCTTC.

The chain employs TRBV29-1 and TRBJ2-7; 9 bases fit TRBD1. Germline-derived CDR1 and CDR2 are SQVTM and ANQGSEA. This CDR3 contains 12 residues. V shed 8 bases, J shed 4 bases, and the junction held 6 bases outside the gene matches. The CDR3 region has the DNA TGCAGCTCGGACAGGGGAAGTTACGAGCAGTACTTC. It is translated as CSSDRGSYEQYF.

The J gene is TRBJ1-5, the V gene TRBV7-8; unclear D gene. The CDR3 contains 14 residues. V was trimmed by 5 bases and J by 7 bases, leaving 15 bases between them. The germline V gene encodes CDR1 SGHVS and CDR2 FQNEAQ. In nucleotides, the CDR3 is TGTGCCAGCAGCCCGATCAGGACGGAGCAGCCCCAGCATTTT. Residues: CASSPIRTEQPQHF.

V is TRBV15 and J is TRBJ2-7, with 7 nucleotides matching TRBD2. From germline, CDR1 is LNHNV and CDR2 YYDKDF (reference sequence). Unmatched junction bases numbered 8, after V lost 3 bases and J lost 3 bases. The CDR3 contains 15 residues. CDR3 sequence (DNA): TGTGCCACCAGCAGTCGAGCGGGATATCTCTACGAGCAGTACTTC. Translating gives CATSSRAGYLYEQYF.

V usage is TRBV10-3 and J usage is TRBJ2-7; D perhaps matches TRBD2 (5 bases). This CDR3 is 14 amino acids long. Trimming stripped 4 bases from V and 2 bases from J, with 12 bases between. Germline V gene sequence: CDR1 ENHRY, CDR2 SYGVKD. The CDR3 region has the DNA TGTGCCATCAGTGGGAGAGCGGTAACCTACGAGCAGTACTTC. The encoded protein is CAISGRAVTYEQYF.

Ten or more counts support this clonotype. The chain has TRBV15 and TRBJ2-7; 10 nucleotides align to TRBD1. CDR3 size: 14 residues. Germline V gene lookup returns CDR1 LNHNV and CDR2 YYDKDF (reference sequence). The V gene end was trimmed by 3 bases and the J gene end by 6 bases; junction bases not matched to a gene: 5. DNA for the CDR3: TGTGCCACCAGCAGGGCCGGGACAGGGGTCGAGCAGTACTTC. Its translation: CATSRAGTGVEQYF.

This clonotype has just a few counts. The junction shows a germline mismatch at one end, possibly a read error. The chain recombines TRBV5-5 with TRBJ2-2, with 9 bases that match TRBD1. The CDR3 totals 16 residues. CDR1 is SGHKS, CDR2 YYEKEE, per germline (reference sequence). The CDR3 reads CASSLGDRDDTGELFF. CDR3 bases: TGCGCCAGCAGCTTGGGGGACAGGGACGACACCGGGGAGCTGTTTTTT.

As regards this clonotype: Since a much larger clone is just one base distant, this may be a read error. CDR3: CASSEVRSGAYERYF. The DNA for the CDR3 is TGTGCCAGCAGCGAGGTGCGCTCAGGAGCATACGAGCGGTACTTC. This chain joins TRBV2 and TRBJ2-7; D gene unclear. The CDR3 runs 15 residues. The germline CDR1 and CDR2 sequences are SNHLY and FYNNEI.

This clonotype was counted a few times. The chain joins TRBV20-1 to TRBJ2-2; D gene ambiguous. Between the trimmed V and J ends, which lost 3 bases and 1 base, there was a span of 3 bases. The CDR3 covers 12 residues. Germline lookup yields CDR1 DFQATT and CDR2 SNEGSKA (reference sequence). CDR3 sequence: CSASENTGELFF. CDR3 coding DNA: TGCAGTGCTAGCGAGAACACCGGGGAGCTGTTTTTT.

The CDR3 coding sequence is TGCGCCAGCAAACCTAGCGGGGCGAACACCGGGGAGCTGTTTTTT. Translation gives CASKPSGANTGELFF. The rearrangement joins TRBV5-1 to TRBJ2-2, with TRBD2 matching over 9 bases. Looked up from germline, CDR1 is SGHRS and CDR2 is YFSETQ. CDR3 length: 15 residues. The J segment lost 0 bases and the V segment lost 6 bases, leaving 3 bases of the junction unmatched.

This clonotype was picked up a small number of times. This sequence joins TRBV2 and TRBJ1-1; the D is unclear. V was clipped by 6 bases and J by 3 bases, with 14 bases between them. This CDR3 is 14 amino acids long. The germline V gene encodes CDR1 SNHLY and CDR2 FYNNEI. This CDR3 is CASSRREADTEAFF. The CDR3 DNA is TGTGCCAGCAGCAGGAGGGAAGCGGACACTGAAGCTTTCTTT.

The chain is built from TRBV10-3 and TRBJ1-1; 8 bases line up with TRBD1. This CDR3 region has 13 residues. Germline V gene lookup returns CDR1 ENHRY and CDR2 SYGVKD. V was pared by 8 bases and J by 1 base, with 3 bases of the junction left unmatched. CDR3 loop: CAIGTGTNTEAFF. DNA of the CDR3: TGTGCCATCGGGACAGGTACGAACACTGAAGCTTTCTTT.

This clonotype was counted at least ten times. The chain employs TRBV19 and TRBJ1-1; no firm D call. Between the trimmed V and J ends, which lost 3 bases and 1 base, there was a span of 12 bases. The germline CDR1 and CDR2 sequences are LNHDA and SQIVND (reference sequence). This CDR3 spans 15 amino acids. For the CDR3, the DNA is TGTGCCAGTAGTATCCAGAGGCAGCCGAACACTGAAGCTTTCTTT. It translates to CASSIQRQPNTEAFF.

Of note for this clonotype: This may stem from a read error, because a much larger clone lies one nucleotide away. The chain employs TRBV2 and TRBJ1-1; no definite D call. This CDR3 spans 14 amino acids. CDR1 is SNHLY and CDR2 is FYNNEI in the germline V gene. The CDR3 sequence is CASTQPEMNAEAFF. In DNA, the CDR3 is TGTGCCAGCACCCAACCGGAGATGAACGCTGAAGCTTTCTTT.

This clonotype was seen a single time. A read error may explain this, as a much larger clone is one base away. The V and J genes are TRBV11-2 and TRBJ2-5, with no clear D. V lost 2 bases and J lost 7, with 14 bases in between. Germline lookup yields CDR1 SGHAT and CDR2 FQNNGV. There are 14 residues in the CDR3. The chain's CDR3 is CASSLTAPRRTQYF. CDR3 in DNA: TGTGCCAGCAGCTTAACTGCACCCAGGCGGACCCAGTACTTC.

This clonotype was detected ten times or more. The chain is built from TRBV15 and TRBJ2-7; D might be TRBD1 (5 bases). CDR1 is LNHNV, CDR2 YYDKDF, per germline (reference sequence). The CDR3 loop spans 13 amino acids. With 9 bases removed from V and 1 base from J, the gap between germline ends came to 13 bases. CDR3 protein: CATGAAPSYEQYF. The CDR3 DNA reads TGTGCCACTGGGGCTGCGCCTTCCTACGAGCAGTACTTC.

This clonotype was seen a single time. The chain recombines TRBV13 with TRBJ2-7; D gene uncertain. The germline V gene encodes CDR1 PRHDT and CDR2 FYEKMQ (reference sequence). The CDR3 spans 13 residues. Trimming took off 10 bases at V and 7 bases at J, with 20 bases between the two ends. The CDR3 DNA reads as TGTGCCATCAGTGAAGCACCGGCTCGGGAGCAGTACTTC. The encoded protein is CAISEAPAREQYF.